This T cell receptor beta chain is drawn from a study of identifying expanded T cells in peripheral blood. Study findings and constraints: Across healthy donors, higher total template counts meant significantly greater approximately 2-week count variance. Over around two and four weeks, about 16 and 20 clones changed, versus more than 1 between replicates.

With regard to this clone: The antigen remains undetermined.

Trimming pared 0 bases from V and 3 bases from J, leaving 6 bases between. The V gene's germline CDR1 is SGDLS and CDR2 YYNGEE. The CDR3 covers 13 residues. Only in-frame clones appear in the TCRdb table, and some are missing; sequencing was by immunoSEQ multiplex PCR. The sample lists about 85,000 clones; around 89% were seen once. No infections or other immune events were documented during collection. The sequence was obtained from a person aged 18 to 70 in good health. Material: blood. This chain joins TRBV9 and TRBJ1-2; D gene ambiguous. CDR3 bases: TGTGCCAGCAGCGTAGTAGGACACTATGGCTACACCTTC. Residues: CASSVVGHYGYTF.